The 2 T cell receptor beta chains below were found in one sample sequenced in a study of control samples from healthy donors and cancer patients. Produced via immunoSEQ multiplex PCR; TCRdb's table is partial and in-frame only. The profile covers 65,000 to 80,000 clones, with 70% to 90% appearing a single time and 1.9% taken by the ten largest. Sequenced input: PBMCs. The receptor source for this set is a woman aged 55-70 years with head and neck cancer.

DNA of the CDR3: TGTGCCAGCAGGGGCGGGGGCGGGGAGACCCAGTACTTC. Protein: CASRGGGGETQYF. V usage is TRBV5-5 and J usage is TRBJ2-5; D possibly corresponds to TRBD2 (7 bases). The V end was cut by 5 bases, the J end by 5 bases, with 13 bases between. The CDR3 runs to 13 residues. CDR1 and CDR2 (germline): SGHKS, YYEKEE (reference sequence).

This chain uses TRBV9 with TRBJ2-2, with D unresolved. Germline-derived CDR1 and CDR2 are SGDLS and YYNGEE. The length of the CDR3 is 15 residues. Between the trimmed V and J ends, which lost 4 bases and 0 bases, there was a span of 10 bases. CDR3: CASSLPPANTGELFF. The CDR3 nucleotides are TGTGCCAGCAGCCTCCCACCAGCGAACACCGGGGAGCTGTTTTTT. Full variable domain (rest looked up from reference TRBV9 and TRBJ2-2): DSGVTQTPKHLITATGQRVTLRCSPRSGDLSVYWYQQSLDQGLQFLIQYYNGEERAKGNILERFSAQQFPDLHSELNLSSLELGDSALYFCASSLPPANTGELFFGEGSRLTVL.